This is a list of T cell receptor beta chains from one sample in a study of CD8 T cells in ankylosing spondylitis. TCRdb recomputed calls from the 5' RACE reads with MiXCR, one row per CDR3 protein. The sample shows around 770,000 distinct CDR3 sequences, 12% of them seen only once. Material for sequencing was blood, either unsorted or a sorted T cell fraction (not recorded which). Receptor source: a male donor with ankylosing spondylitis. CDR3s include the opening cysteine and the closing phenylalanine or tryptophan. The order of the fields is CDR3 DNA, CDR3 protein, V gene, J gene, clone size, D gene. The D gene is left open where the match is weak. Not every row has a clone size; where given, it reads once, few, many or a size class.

CDR3nt: TGTGCCAGCAGCTTTCTAGCATCTTTGGGAAATGAGCAGTTCTTC
CDR3aa: CASSFLASLGNEQFF
v_gene: TRBV7-9
j_gene: TRBJ2-1
abundance: few
d_gene: .

CDR3nt: TGTGCCAGCAGTTACTCGATAGGCGGGTACAATGAGCAGTTCTTC
CDR3aa: CASSYSIGGYNEQFF
v_gene: TRBV6-5
j_gene: TRBJ2-1
abundance: few
d_gene: .

CDR3nt: TGCGCCACCAAGACAGGGGTCGATGAGCAGTTCTTC
CDR3aa: CATKTGVDEQFF
v_gene: TRBV10-2
j_gene: TRBJ2-1
abundance: few
d_gene: TRBD1

CDR3nt: TGTGCCAGCAGCGTAGGACTAGCGGGGTACGCTGAGCAGTTCTTC
CDR3aa: CASSVGLAGYAEQFF
v_gene: TRBV9
j_gene: TRBJ2-1
abundance: few
d_gene: TRBD2

CDR3nt: TGTGCCAGCAGTCTCATCTACACAGATACGCAGTATTTT
CDR3aa: CASSLIYTDTQYF
v_gene: TRBV12-3/TRBV12-4
j_gene: TRBJ2-3
abundance: .
d_gene: .

CDR3nt: TGCAGTGCTAGAGATCCCCCGGGGGGCACTAGCGGGGGGAGCTCCTACGAGCAGTACTTC
CDR3aa: CSARDPPGGTSGGSSYEQYF
v_gene: TRBV20-1
j_gene: TRBJ2-7
abundance: few
d_gene: TRBD2

CDR3nt: TGCAGCGTTCTAACAGATTACACCGGGGAGCTGTTTTTT
CDR3aa: CSVLTDYTGELFF
v_gene: TRBV29-1
j_gene: TRBJ2-2
abundance: once
d_gene: .

CDR3nt: TGTGCCAGCTCACCACGTTGGGATGAGCAGTTCTTC
CDR3aa: CASSPRWDEQFF
v_gene: TRBV18
j_gene: TRBJ2-1
abundance: .
d_gene: .

CDR3nt: TGCGCCAGCAGCACCTCACCAGCTAACTATGGCTACACCTTC
CDR3aa: CASSTSPANYGYTF
v_gene: TRBV5-1
j_gene: TRBJ1-2
abundance: many
d_gene: .

CDR3nt: TGCGCCAGCAGCCAAGTGGACGGCGGGGGAAATGAGCAGTTCTTC
CDR3aa: CASSQVDGGGNEQFF
v_gene: TRBV4-3
j_gene: TRBJ2-1
abundance: .
d_gene: TRBD2